This passage covers 30 T cell receptor beta chains from one sample sequenced in a study of identical twins. TCRdb re-analysed the 5' RACE reads in MiXCR, keeping a single row per CDR3 protein. The sample yields 400,000 to 650,000 distinct CDR3 sequences, about 20% seen once. These data are also associated with another study on T cells expressing NK-cell markers.

Sequenced material: CD4+ T cells sorted from blood. These receptors originate from a woman younger than 35 in good health.

This clonotype was observed a few times. The V call is TRBV7-9, the J call TRBJ1-1; D remains ambiguous. The germline gives CDR1 SEHNR, CDR2 FQNEAQ (reference sequence). The CDR3 loop spans 15 amino acids. The ends were cut back, 5 bases at V and 1 base at J, with 14 bases in the middle. The CDR3: CASSPQVLRNTEAFF. CDR3 nucleotides: TGTGCCAGCAGCCCGCAGGTCCTTCGGAACACTGAAGCTTTCTTT.

CDR3 amino acids: CASRAGWSTGELFF. CDR3 coding DNA: TGTGCCAGCAGGGCGGGCTGGAGCACCGGGGAGCTGTTTTTT. The chain carries TRBV6-1 and TRBJ2-2, with a weak D call TRBD2 (5 bases). This CDR3 spans 14 amino acids. With 6 bases removed from V and 4 bases from J, the gap between germline ends came to 12 bases. Germline V CDR1 and CDR2: MNHNS, SASEGT.

This clonotype was counted many times. The chain uses TRBV11-2 and TRBJ2-6; D gene ambiguous. V was cut by 1 base and J by 0 bases, with 16 bases left in between. Germline loops: CDR1 SGHAT, CDR2 FQNNGV. The CDR3 contains 19 residues. Here the CDR3 DNA reads TGTGCCAGCAGCTTAGTTCTTTTCGGGCAGCCCTCTGGGGCCAACGTCCTGACTTTC. Translation: CASSLVLFGQPSGANVLTF.

This rearrangement joins TRBV18 to TRBJ2-3; 8 bases are shared with TRBD2. In germline, CDR1 is KGHSH, CDR2 LQKENI. The CDR3 loop spans 17 amino acids. V shed 2 bases and J 2 bases; nucleotides not matched to a gene: 9. Written as DNA, the CDR3 is TGTGCCAGCTCACCATCCGCGGTAGCGGGGTTCACAGATACGCAGTATTTT. Amino acid sequence: CASSPSAVAGFTDTQYF.

The chain couples TRBV29-1 to TRBJ1-1, with D tentatively TRBD1 (5 bases). The V end lost 1 base, the J end lost 5 bases, and 8 bases lay between the germline ends. Germline V gene sequence: CDR1 SQVTM, CDR2 ANQGSEA. The CDR3 is 12 residues long. CDR3 DNA: TGCAGCGTTGAAGCCCCAGGGACTGAAGCTTTCTTT. It codes for CSVEAPGTEAFF.

The chain carries TRBV12-3 or TRBV12-4 and TRBJ1-2, with 7 bases fitting TRBD1. J lost 6 bases, V lost 6 bases, and 10 bases had no gene match. The CDR3 sequence is 14 residues long. Here the CDR3 reads CASSRQTGKDGYTF. DNA for the CDR3: TGTGCCAGCAGCCGGCAGACAGGGAAGGATGGCTACACCTTC.

This clonotype was observed many times. The chain couples TRBV10-3 to TRBJ2-1; D is possibly TRBD1 or TRBD2 (5 bases each). The CDR3 sequence is 17 residues long. The germline CDR1 and CDR2 sequences are ENHRY and SYGVKD. V lost 3 bases to trimming and J lost 0 bases, with 15 bases between them. CDR3 bases: TGTGCCATCAGTGACCCCGGGGCCCTGGGCTCCTACAATGAGCAGTTCTTC. It translates to CAISDPGALGSYNEQFF.

In its sample, this clonotype was seen many times. The V call is TRBV4-2, the J call TRBJ1-4; tentatively, D is TRBD1 (5 bases). CDR1 and CDR2 from the germline V gene are LGHNA and YNFKEQ. V lost 0 bases and J lost 3, with 14 bases in between. The CDR3 loop spans 17 amino acids. The CDR3 bases are TGTGCCAGCAGCCAAGATCCCAGGGTGGGGGCTAATGAAAAACTGTTTTTT. It codes for CASSQDPRVGANEKLFF.

J is TRBJ1-5 and V is TRBV6-1; D gene uncertain. The V gene lost 6 bases and the J gene lost 0 bases, with 9 bases spanning the gap. This CDR3 comprises 14 residues. The germline CDR1 and CDR2 sequences are MNHNS and SASEGT. The CDR3 region is CASRGINSNQPQHF. The CDR3 DNA sequence: TGTGCCAGCAGAGGGATCAATAGCAATCAGCCCCAGCATTTT.

This clonotype turned up a few times. The rearrangement joins TRBV2 to TRBJ1-5; 9 bases match TRBD1. V trimming: 6 bases; J trimming: 4 bases; junction bases outside the gene matches: 13. The V gene's germline CDR1 is SNHLY and CDR2 FYNNEI. The CDR3 covers 17 residues. CDR3 amino acids: CASSLSSGTGSNQPQHF. In nucleotides, the CDR3 is TGTGCCAGCAGCTTAAGTTCCGGGACAGGGTCAAATCAGCCCCAGCATTTT.

V and J are TRBV11-1 and TRBJ2-7; 7 bases fit TRBD1. Unmatched junction bases numbered 11, after V lost 6 bases and J lost 3 bases. Germline loops: CDR1 SGHAT, CDR2 FQDESV (reference sequence). The CDR3 covers 15 residues. The CDR3 nucleotides read TGTGCCAGCAGGCCGACACCCCAGGGGGTCTACGAGCAGTACTTC. The encoded protein is CASRPTPQGVYEQYF.

The chain links TRBV20-1 to TRBJ2-2, with a possible D match to TRBD2 (7 bases). Germline CDR1 DFQATT, CDR2 SNEGSKA (reference sequence). V was pared by 3 bases and J by 5 bases, with 19 bases between. CDR3 length: 16 amino acids. The CDR3 DNA is TGCAGTGCTAGGGCTTTGGCGGGGGCGGGAACCGGGGAGCTGTTTTTT. Protein: CSARALAGAGTGELFF.

This clonotype has more than one count but fewer than ten. The gene calls are TRBV3-1 and TRBJ1-1, with D tentatively TRBD1 (5 bases). Germline V gives CDR1 LGHDT, CDR2 YNNKEL (reference sequence). Deletions cut 1 base from V and 6 bases from J, with 18 bases between. The CDR3 runs 16 residues. The CDR3 DNA reads TGTGCCAGCAGCCAAGGACAGATGGTTTGGGGTCCTGAAGCTTTCTTT. Protein product: CASSQGQMVWGPEAFF.

The chain recombines TRBV20-1 with TRBJ2-5; 7 positions match TRBD2. Germline V gives CDR1 DFQATT, CDR2 SNEGSKA (reference sequence). J lost 5 bases, V lost 2 bases, and 11 bases had no gene match. This CDR3 comprises 15 residues. Here the CDR3 reads CSARRGVILGETQYF. The CDR3 nucleotides are TGCAGTGCTAGACGGGGGGTGATTCTTGGTGAGACCCAGTACTTC.

This clonotype was seen more than once but under ten times. This chain connects TRBV12-3 or TRBV12-4 to TRBJ1-1, with TRBD1 identical over 12 bases. The CDR3 extends over 14 amino acids. V shed 6 bases and J 2 bases; nucleotides not matched to a gene: 1. CDR3 sequence: CASRGQGANTEAFF. The CDR3 region has the DNA TGTGCCAGCAGGGGACAGGGGGCCAACACTGAAGCTTTCTTT.

This clonotype was counted only a few times. The V call is TRBV7-2, the J call TRBJ2-7, with 9 positions matching TRBD2. The J segment lost 0 bases and the V segment lost 3 bases, leaving 9 bases of the junction unmatched. CDR3 length: 17 residues. Per the germline V gene, CDR1 is SGHTA and CDR2 is FQGNSA. CDR3 in amino acids: CASSFRPLAGYSYEQYF. CDR3 coding DNA: TGTGCCAGCAGCTTCCGACCACTAGCGGGTTACTCCTACGAGCAGTACTTC.

The table lists this clonotype with many counts. The chain combines TRBV12-3 or TRBV12-4 with TRBJ1-2; TRBD1 might be the D (5 bases). The CDR3 is 14 residues long. Trimming cost V 5 bases and J 1 base, with 11 bases left between them. The CDR3, as DNA: TGTGCCAGCAGTCTCCGGGACGGTAACTATGGCTACACCTTC. Translation gives CASSLRDGNYGYTF.

The gene calls are TRBV12-3 or TRBV12-4 and TRBJ2-7; 7 bases line up with TRBD1. This CDR3 region has 15 residues. Trimming cost V 6 bases and J 6 bases; bases outside gene matches: 14. The CDR3 spells CASSPRQGLGREQYF. As DNA, the CDR3 is TGTGCCAGCAGCCCCCGACAGGGTTTAGGCCGCGAGCAGTACTTC.

The chain recombines TRBV3-1 with TRBJ2-1; D is ambiguous. CDR3 length equals 12 residues. Deletions cut 5 bases from V and 6 bases from J, with 8 bases between. Germline CDR1 and CDR2: LGHDT and YNNKEL (reference sequence). This CDR3 is CASSSIGNEQFF. CDR3 nucleotide sequence: TGTGCCAGCAGCTCCATAGGCAATGAGCAGTTCTTC.

This clonotype showed up just a few times. The rearrangement uses TRBV6-1 and TRBJ2-1; 9 bases map to TRBD2. The trim removed 8 bases at V and 9 bases at J, leaving 8 bases unmatched. The CDR3 covers 13 residues. CDR1 and CDR2 (germline): MNHNS, SASEGT. CDR3 sequence reads: CASHPSGMGEQFF. In DNA, the CDR3 is TGTGCCAGCCACCCTAGCGGGATGGGTGAGCAGTTCTTC.

CDR3 sequence reads: CSAPDRGQGHEQYF. CDR3 coding DNA: TGCAGTGCCCCGGACAGGGGTCAGGGGCACGAGCAGTACTTC. The chain carries TRBV20-1 and TRBJ2-7; TRBD1 agrees at 9 bases. The ends lost 6 bases at V and 5 bases at J; junction bases unmatched: 11. The CDR3 covers 14 residues. Per the germline V gene, CDR1 is DFQATT and CDR2 is SNEGSKA (reference sequence).

This chain connects TRBV2 to TRBJ2-7; a weak D match, TRBD2 (6 bases). CDR1 and CDR2 (germline): SNHLY, FYNNEI. Between the trimmed V and J ends, which lost 10 bases and 6 bases, there was a span of 22 bases. There are 14 residues in the CDR3. The CDR3 sequence: CATRLRGEISEQYF. The CDR3 DNA follows: TGTGCCACTAGACTGCGCGGGGAAATTAGCGAGCAGTACTTC.

In this sample, this clonotype turned up a few times. The V gene is TRBV24-1, the J gene TRBJ2-5; D may be TRBD1 or TRBD2 (5 bases each). Trimming cost V 4 bases and J 3 bases, with 11 bases left between them. Per germline, CDR1 KGHDR and CDR2 SFDVKD. The CDR3 contains 14 residues. The CDR3 protein is CATSDTGAKETQYF. The CDR3 bases are TGTGCCACCAGTGACACCGGGGCCAAAGAGACCCAGTACTTC.

J is TRBJ1-2 and V is TRBV20-1; no firm D call. Germline loops: CDR1 DFQATT, CDR2 SNEGSKA (reference sequence). The CDR3 sequence is 12 residues long. Trimming took 3 bases from V and 7 from J, leaving 12 bases between them. The CDR3 loop is CSARRAVGGYTF. CDR3 nucleotides: TGCAGTGCTAGGCGGGCTGTCGGTGGCTACACCTTC.

The chain has TRBV9 and TRBJ2-6, with a weak D call TRBD1 (6 bases). V was cut by 0 bases and J by 2 bases, with 15 bases left in between. Germline loops: CDR1 SGDLS, CDR2 YYNGEE. This CDR3 region has 18 residues. The CDR3 DNA sequence: TGTGCCAGCAGCGTAGTTCGGGGCCGGACAGCTGGGGCCAACGTCCTGACTTTC. This codes for CASSVVRGRTAGANVLTF.

The chain recombines TRBV4-3 with TRBJ2-1, with no clear D. The CDR3 runs to 13 residues. Per the germline V gene, CDR1 is LGHNA and CDR2 is YSLEER. The V end lost 4 bases, the J end lost 4 bases, and 8 bases lay between the germline ends. The chain's CDR3 is CASSPELYNEQFF. CDR3 DNA: TGCGCCAGCAGCCCGGAGTTATACAATGAGCAGTTCTTC.

J is TRBJ1-2 and V is TRBV24-1; D is perhaps TRBD1 (5 bases). CDR1 and CDR2 from the germline V gene are KGHDR and SFDVKD. Trimming left V 10 bases short and J 14 bases short, with 13 bases between. This CDR3 region has 9 residues. The DNA of the CDR3 is TGTGCCACTGGGGGACGGACAACCTTC. This translates into CATGGRTTF.

This clonotype was picked up a small number of times. This chain joins TRBV20-1 and TRBJ2-1; no clear D. Trimming left V 2 bases short and J 1 base short, with 6 bases between. CDR1 DFQATT and CDR2 SNEGSKA come from the germline V gene (reference sequence). This CDR3 is 13 amino acids long. The CDR3 is CSARQQSYNEQFF. CDR3 DNA: TGCAGTGCTAGACAGCAATCCTACAATGAGCAGTTCTTC.

This clonotype appeared a few times. The V gene is TRBV6-1, the J gene TRBJ2-6; possibly TRBD1 for D (6 bases). CDR1 is MNHNS and CDR2 is SASEGT in the germline V gene. Trimming removed 3 bases from V and 2 bases from J, with 14 bases in between. The CDR3 totals 17 residues. The CDR3 DNA reads as TGTGCCAGCAGTGACGTGGCCTCAGGGGCTGGGGCCAACGTCCTGACTTTC. Amino acids: CASSDVASGAGANVLTF.

The chain carries TRBV5-4 and TRBJ2-7; possible D gene TRBD1, 6 bases. CDR1 and CDR2 from the germline V gene are SGHNT and YYREEE (reference sequence). This CDR3 contains 15 residues. V was cut by 4 bases and J by 3 bases, with 17 bases left in between. CDR3 residues: CASSDYGTWNYEQYF. CDR3 nucleotides: TGTGCCAGCAGCGACTACGGGACATGGAACTACGAGCAGTACTTC. The whole variable domain, remainder taken from reference TRBV5-4 and TRBJ2-7, is ETGVTQSPTHLIKTRGQQVTLRCSSQSGHNTVSWYQQALGQGPQFIFQYYREEENGRGNFPPRFSGLQFPNYSSELNVNALELDDSALYLCASSDYGTWNYEQYFGPGTRLTVT.